The 13 T cell receptor beta chains in this list originate from one sample, sequenced in a study of T-cell memory formation after mild COVID-19 (dated by TCRdb to about 2021). Library preparation employed 5' RACE. The instrument given in TCRdb is Illumina NovaSeq 6000. TCRdb reprocessing: public reads trimmed at Q25 with fastp, clones called with MiXCR, in-frame beta chains kept. Rows are unified per CDR3 protein, each entry keeping the most common DNA and genes. The sample table shows fewer than 200,000 distinct CDR3 sequences, and 20% to 25% are seen once. 23% of the sample comes from the top ten. Material: PBMCs or a T cell subset sorted from them (not recorded which). These receptor sequences come from an adult woman who had mild COVID-19 (a few samples of this study predate the infection). The sample titles of this study are shuffled in the database, so cell type and time point are left out; the donor was told from shared clones.

The CDR3 loop reads CASSYFGTGTVLYEQYF. The CDR3, as DNA: TGTGCCAGCAGTTACTTTGGCACCGGGACAGTGCTCTACGAGCAGTACTTC. This chain joins TRBV6-5 and TRBJ2-7; 7 bases fit TRBD1. The CDR3 is made up of 17 amino acids. Trimming cost V 1 base and J 3 bases; bases outside gene matches: 12. From germline, CDR1 is MNHEY and CDR2 SVGAGI.

The table lists this clonotype with many counts. The J gene is TRBJ2-1, the V gene TRBV7-3; D tentatively reads TRBD1 or TRBD2 (5 bases each). This CDR3 is built from 13 residues. Between the trimmed V and J ends, which lost 6 bases and 4 bases, there was a span of 10 bases. Germline CDR1 and CDR2: SGHTA and FQGTGA. The CDR3 is CASSPEGYNEQFF. In DNA form, the CDR3 reads TGTGCCAGCAGTCCCGAGGGGTACAATGAGCAGTTCTTC.

This clonotype has more than one count but fewer than ten. This chain connects TRBV7-8 to TRBJ2-1; D possibly corresponds to TRBD2 (5 bases). The CDR3 runs to 14 residues. The germline CDR1 and CDR2 sequences are SGHVS and FQNEAQ. The ends were cut back, 5 bases at V and 6 bases at J, with 14 bases in the middle. CDR3 nucleotide sequence: TGTGCCAGCAGCCCCATCCTACTAGGCAATGAGCAGTTCTTC. It specifies CASSPILLGNEQFF.

This clonotype occurred a few times. The rearrangement links TRBV5-1 to TRBJ2-1; the match to TRBD2 covers 11 bases. The CDR3 runs 15 residues. J was trimmed by 4 bases and V by 3 bases; bases with no gene match: 3. From germline, CDR1 is SGHRS and CDR2 YFSETQ. CDR3 bases: TGCGCCAGCAGCTATAGCGGGGGGGATTACAATGAGCAGTTCTTC. Translated, it gives CASSYSGGDYNEQFF.

The chain links TRBV29-1 to TRBJ2-7, with D perhaps TRBD2 (6 bases). CDR3 length: 15 residues. The V gene lost 3 bases and the J gene lost 5 bases, with 20 bases spanning the gap. CDR1 SQVTM and CDR2 ANQGSEA come from the germline V gene. Here the CDR3 reads CSVELEGRGTHEQYF. In DNA form, the CDR3 reads TGCAGCGTTGAGTTGGAGGGCCGAGGGACCCACGAGCAGTACTTC.

This clonotype was observed a handful of times. The chain employs TRBV19 and TRBJ1-2, with 8 bases fitting TRBD1. The CDR3 is made up of 15 amino acids. CDR1 and CDR2 from the germline V gene are LNHDA and SQIVND (reference sequence). J lost 8 bases, V lost 3 bases, and 11 bases had no gene match. The chain's CDR3 is CASSIGPGGASGYTF. The CDR3 DNA reads as TGTGCCAGTAGTATTGGTCCAGGGGGCGCTTCCGGCTACACCTTC.

The chain uses TRBV24-1 and TRBJ2-3; 7 bases map to TRBD1. V dropped 0 bases and J dropped 2; count of bases not matched to a gene: 1. CDR3 length: 15 amino acids. In germline, CDR1 is KGHDR, CDR2 SFDVKD. The CDR3 loop is CATSDLGQDTDTQYF. CDR3 in DNA: TGTGCCACCAGTGATTTGGGACAGGACACAGATACGCAGTATTTT.

This chain connects TRBV5-1 to TRBJ2-7, with 7 positions matching TRBD1. The CDR3 totals 15 residues. Trimming cost V 0 bases and J 5 bases; bases outside gene matches: 8. In germline, CDR1 is SGHRS, CDR2 YFSETQ. In DNA, the CDR3 is TGCGCCAGCAGCTTGGCCGAGGGGGCGGCCCACGAGCAGTACTTC. Protein product: CASSLAEGAAHEQYF. The whole variable domain, remainder taken from reference TRBV5-1 and TRBJ2-7, is KAGVTQTPRYLIKTRGQQVTLSCSPISGHRSVSWYQQTPGQGLQFLFEYFSETQRNKGNFPGRFSGRQFSNSRSEMNVSTLELGDSALYLCASSLAEGAAHEQYFGPGTRLTVT.

The chain joins TRBV7-6 to TRBJ2-1, with 7 bases identical to TRBD1. The germline V gene encodes CDR1 SGHVS and CDR2 FNYEAQ. CDR3 size: 17 residues. Trimming removed 0 bases from V and 7 bases from J; junction bases left unmatched: 12. The CDR3 bases are TGTGCCAGCAGCTTAGCGCGACCAGACAGGGTGGGAAATGAGCAGTTCTTC. It specifies CASSLARPDRVGNEQFF. Together with reference TRBV7-6 and TRBJ2-1, the CDR3 gives the full variable domain: GAGVSQSPRYKVTKRGQDVALRCDPISGHVSLYWYRQALGQGPEFLTYFNYEAQQDKSGLPNDRFSAERPEGSISTLTIQRTEQRDSAMYRCASSLARPDRVGNEQFFGPGTRLTVL.

The chain recombines TRBV27 with TRBJ2-7, with D perhaps TRBD1 or TRBD2 (5 bases each). V lost 4 bases, J lost 0 bases, and 16 bases lay in between. Germline values: CDR1 MNHEY, CDR2 SMNVEV (reference sequence). CDR3 size: 16 residues. The CDR3 DNA reads as TGTGCCAGCAGTTCCTCCCCCGGGACGGCCTCCTACGAGCAGTACTTC. Protein: CASSSSPGTASYEQYF.

V and J are TRBV6-5 and TRBJ2-7; a possible D gene is TRBD2 (6 bases). The germline CDR1 and CDR2 sequences are MNHEY and SVGAGI. Trimming took off 4 bases at V and 2 bases at J, with 12 bases between the two ends. The CDR3 is made up of 14 amino acids. CDR3 sequence (DNA): TGTGCCAGCAGTTCGGGAGTCCGGGCCTACGAGCAGTACTTC. Its translation is CASSSGVRAYEQYF.

This clonotype was recorded many times. The chain is built from TRBV7-2 and TRBJ2-5; 7 bases align to TRBD1. Germline CDR1 is SGHTA and CDR2 is FQGNSA. V shed 5 bases, J shed 5 bases, and the junction held 11 bases outside the gene matches. This CDR3 is 15 amino acids long. CDR3 amino acids: CASSSDRVIGETQYF. CDR3 DNA sequence: TGTGCCAGCAGCAGTGACAGGGTTATAGGGGAGACCCAGTACTTC.

This clonotype turned up a few times. The V gene is TRBV4-1, the J gene TRBJ2-7, with a weak D call TRBD1 (6 bases). The CDR3 covers 15 residues. Per the germline V gene, CDR1 is MGHRA and CDR2 is YSYEKL. V was shortened by 5 bases and J by 6 bases, with 20 bases between the two germline ends. The CDR3 DNA sequence: TGCGCCAGCAGCTTAATGGGTCAGGGGAGTTCCGAGCAGTACTTC. It translates to CASSLMGQGSSEQYF.